This record concerns one T cell receptor (beta chain) sequence. Its specificity is not known. The data were taken from a study of shared clonotypes between healthy human individuals. Broader study findings: Shared clonotypes: 4.5% to 6.5% naive CD4, around 3.5% naive CD8, roughly 2.4% memory CD4, about 0.41% memory CD8. Generation probabilities of non-shared clonotypes were lower (relative to those shared by all four donors).

Naive CD8 cells, CD45RO-negative and positively selected for CCR7, excluded terminally differentiated effector memory CD45RA+ cells. Some clones are missing from TCRdb's copy, which holds only in-frame ones; the method was immunoSEQ multiplex PCR. Counted here are roughly 770,000 clones, 96% occurring once; the ten biggest clones make up 0.2% to 0.25%. The V gene end was trimmed by 2 bases and the J gene end by 5 bases; junction bases not matched to a gene: 6. The CDR3 spans 16 residues. Germline loops: CDR1 MNHEY, CDR2 SMNVEV (reference sequence). The sample consisted of naive CD8+ T cells sorted from blood. This sequence was found in a man aged 25-45 years in good health. This sequence joins TRBV27 and TRBJ2-2; TRBD2 matches 9 bases. CDR3 nucleotide sequence: TGTGCCAGCAGTTTAGCGGGAGGGCCGGCGACCGGGGAGCTGTTTTTT. Its protein is CASSLAGGPATGELFF.